This is a list of T cell receptor beta chains from one sample in a study of blood T cell repertoires in COVID-19. Here immunoSEQ multiplex PCR was the method, and the copy in TCRdb shows in-frame clones only, minus some. Here the sample spans a few hundred thousand clones, more than 70% being singletons. Material for sequencing was peripheral blood. The receptors stem from a woman aged 25 to 39 with COVID-19, enrolled during active disease. CDR3s include the opening cysteine and the closing phenylalanine or tryptophan. The order of the fields is clone size, CDR3 length, V gene, D gene, J gene, CDR3 protein, CDR3 DNA. D genes are given only for firm matches. The size entry is marked missing in some rows and otherwise reads once, few, many or a size class.

clone_size: -; cdr3_length: 15; v_call: TRBV6-5; d_call: -; j_call: TRBJ1-3; cdr3_aa: CASSQYGRLGNTIYF; cdr3_nt: TGTGCCAGCAGTCAGTATGGCCGACTTGGAAACACCATATATTTT
clone_size: -; cdr3_length: 15; v_call: TRBV24-1; d_call: TRBD1; j_call: TRBJ1-1; cdr3_aa: CATSNPSGGNTEAFF; cdr3_nt: TGTGCCACCAGTAATCCTTCAGGGGGGAACACTGAAGCTTTCTTT
clone_size: -; cdr3_length: 14; v_call: TRBV5-4; d_call: -; j_call: TRBJ1-3; cdr3_aa: CASSSGTERNTIYF; cdr3_nt: TGTGCCAGCAGCTCGGGGACTGAAAGGAACACCATATATTTT
clone_size: -; cdr3_length: 12; v_call: TRBV11-3; d_call: -; j_call: TRBJ2-1; cdr3_aa: CASSSGYNEQFF; cdr3_nt: TGTGCCAGCAGCTCCGGCTACAATGAGCAGTTCTTC
clone_size: -; cdr3_length: 17; v_call: TRBV18; d_call: TRBD1; j_call: TRBJ1-4; cdr3_aa: CASSPPTGGATNEKLFF; cdr3_nt: TGTGCCAGCTCACCACCGACAGGGGGTGCAACTAATGAAAAACTGTTTTTT
clone_size: -; cdr3_length: 15; v_call: TRBV5-6; d_call: TRBD1; j_call: TRBJ2-1; cdr3_aa: CASSSPGTGEHEQFF; cdr3_nt: TGTGCCAGCAGCTCCCCCGGGACAGGTGAACATGAGCAGTTCTTC
clone_size: -; cdr3_length: 15; v_call: TRBV9; d_call: TRBD1; j_call: TRBJ2-7; cdr3_aa: CASSVGLEGQGRQYF; cdr3_nt: TGTGCCAGCAGCGTAGGACTGGAGGGACAGGGGAGGCAGTACTTC
clone_size: -; cdr3_length: 17; v_call: TRBV2; d_call: TRBD2; j_call: TRBJ2-5; cdr3_aa: CASSEASGGGAAETQYF; cdr3_nt: TGTGCCAGCAGTGAAGCGTCGGGCGGGGGGGCCGCCGAGACCCAGTACTTC
clone_size: few; cdr3_length: 15; v_call: TRBV7-9; d_call: TRBD1; j_call: TRBJ1-1; cdr3_aa: CASSSPGQLNTEAFF; cdr3_nt: TGTGCCAGCAGCTCGCCGGGACAGCTGAACACTGAAGCTTTCTTT
clone_size: -; cdr3_length: 14; v_call: TRBV7-9; d_call: -; j_call: TRBJ2-1; cdr3_aa: CASSLETTNNEQFF; cdr3_nt: TGTGCCAGCAGCTTAGAGACTACTAACAATGAGCAGTTCTTC
clone_size: -; cdr3_length: 16; v_call: TRBV6-5; d_call: -; j_call: TRBJ2-3; cdr3_aa: CASSYSFTGKTDTQYF; cdr3_nt: TGTGCCAGCAGTTACTCGTTTACAGGGAAAACAGATACGCAGTATTTT
clone_size: -; cdr3_length: 15; v_call: TRBV5-1; d_call: -; j_call: TRBJ2-2; cdr3_aa: CASSPREVNTGELFF; cdr3_nt: TGCGCCAGCAGCCCGAGAGAAGTGAACACCGGGGAGCTGTTTTTT
clone_size: -; cdr3_length: 13; v_call: TRBV5-1; d_call: -; j_call: TRBJ2-7; cdr3_aa: CASSTDTVYEQYF; cdr3_nt: TGCGCCAGCAGTACGGACACTGTCTACGAGCAGTACTTC
clone_size: -; cdr3_length: 16; v_call: TRBV6-6; d_call: -; j_call: TRBJ2-4; cdr3_aa: CASSSKRGGTKNIQYF; cdr3_nt: TGTGCCAGCAGTTCGAAAAGGGGCGGAACCAAAAACATTCAGTACTTC
clone_size: once; cdr3_length: 15; v_call: TRBV18; d_call: -; j_call: TRBJ1-6; cdr3_aa: CASSPVAPYNSPLHF; cdr3_nt: TGTGCCAGCTCACCGGTAGCCCCCTATAATTCACCCCTCCACTTT
clone_size: -; cdr3_length: 14; v_call: TRBV21-1; d_call: -; j_call: TRBJ2-1; cdr3_aa: CASPPGTTYNEQFF; cdr3_nt: TGTGCCAGCCCACCCGGGACTACCTACAATGAGCAGTTCTTC
clone_size: -; cdr3_length: 13; v_call: TRBV20-1; d_call: -; j_call: TRBJ2-1; cdr3_aa: CSASQWASLFKFF; cdr3_nt: TGCAGTGCTAGTCAGTGGGCTAGCCTTTTTAAGTTCTTC
clone_size: -; cdr3_length: 12; v_call: TRBV2; d_call: -; j_call: TRBJ2-7; cdr3_aa: CASGAGSYEQYF; cdr3_nt: TGTGCCAGCGGTGCCGGTTCCTACGAGCAGTACTTC
clone_size: -; cdr3_length: 15; v_call: TRBV6-5; d_call: -; j_call: TRBJ1-3; cdr3_aa: CASSQQRTVGNTIYF; cdr3_nt: TGTGCCAGCAGCCAACAAAGGACAGTTGGAAACACCATATATTTT
clone_size: -; cdr3_length: 15; v_call: TRBV5-1; d_call: TRBD1; j_call: TRBJ1-6; cdr3_aa: CASSLEGQGRTPLHF; cdr3_nt: TGCGCCAGCAGCTTGGAGGGACAGGGAAGGACACCCCTCCACTTT
clone_size: -; cdr3_length: 17; v_call: TRBV4-3; d_call: TRBD2; j_call: TRBJ2-3; cdr3_aa: CASSQEGTSEYTDTQYF; cdr3_nt: TGCGCCAGCAGCCAAGAGGGGACTAGTGAGTACACAGATACGCAGTATTTT
clone_size: -; cdr3_length: 16; v_call: TRBV28; d_call: TRBD1; j_call: TRBJ2-2; cdr3_aa: CASSTLTGGSVGELFF; cdr3_nt: TGTGCCAGCAGTACTCTGACAGGGGGCAGTGTCGGGGAGCTGTTTTTT